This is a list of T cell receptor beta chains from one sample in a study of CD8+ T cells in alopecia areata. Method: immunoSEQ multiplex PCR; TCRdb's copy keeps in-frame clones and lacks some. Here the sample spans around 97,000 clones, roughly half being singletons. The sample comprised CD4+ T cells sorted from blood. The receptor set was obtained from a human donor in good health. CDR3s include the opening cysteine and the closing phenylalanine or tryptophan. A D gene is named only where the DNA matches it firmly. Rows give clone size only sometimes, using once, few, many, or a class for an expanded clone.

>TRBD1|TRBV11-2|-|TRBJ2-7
TGTGCCAGCAGCCGACAGGGTAGAGGCCATGGCTACGAGCAGTACTTC
CASSRQGRGHGYEQYF
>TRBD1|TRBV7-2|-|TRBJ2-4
TGTGCCAGCAGCAATAGCAGGGGGCGCGTTGACCGGGCCAAAAACATTCAGTACTTC
CASSNSRGRVDRAKNIQYF
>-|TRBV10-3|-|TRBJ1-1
TGTGCCATCAGTGAACGGGCAGGGAGGACTGAAGCTTTCTTT
CAISERAGRTEAFF
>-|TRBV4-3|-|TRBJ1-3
TGCGCCAGCAGCCAAGATCAGGGCAACTTCCCTGGAAACACCATATATTTT
CASSQDQGNFPGNTIYF
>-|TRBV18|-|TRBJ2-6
TGTGCCAGCTCACTTTCGACAGGCTCTGGGGCCAACGTCCTGACTTTC
CASSLSTGSGANVLTF
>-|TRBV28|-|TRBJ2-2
TGTGCCAGCAGTCCGCAACCAACGAACACCGGGGAGCTGTTTTTT
CASSPQPTNTGELFF
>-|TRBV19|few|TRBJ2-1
TGTGCCAGTAGATGGAGAGAAGAGGATGAGCAGTTCTTC
CASRWREEDEQFF
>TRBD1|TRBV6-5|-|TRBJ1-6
TGTGCCAGCAGGAGGGACAGAGGAAATTCACCCCTCCACTTT
CASRRDRGNSPLHF
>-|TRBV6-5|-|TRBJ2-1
TGTGCCAGCAGTTACTCGAGTCAGGCCTACAATGAGCAGTTCTTC
CASSYSSQAYNEQFF
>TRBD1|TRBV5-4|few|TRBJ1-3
TGTGCCAGCAGCTTGGGGGGACAGACCGTCTCTGGAAACACCATATATTTT
CASSLGGQTVSGNTIYF
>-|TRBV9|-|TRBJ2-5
TGTGCCAGCAGCGTAGACGGTCAGGGAAGAGAGACCCAGTACTTC
CASSVDGQGRETQYF
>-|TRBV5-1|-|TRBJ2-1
TGCGCCAGCAGCTTAAATCTGGGCGATGAGCAGTTCTTC
CASSLNLGDEQFF
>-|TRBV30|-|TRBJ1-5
TGTGCCTGGAGTGACCAGGGACTGAGCAATCAGCCCCAGCATTTT
CAWSDQGLSNQPQHF
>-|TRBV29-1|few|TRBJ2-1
TGCAGCGTTGAAAAAGCGACCCCAAGGAACAATGAGCAGTTCTTC
CSVEKATPRNNEQFF
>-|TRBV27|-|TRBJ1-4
TGTGCCAGCAGTCACGGAGCAACTAATGAAAAACTGTTTTTT
CASSHGATNEKLFF
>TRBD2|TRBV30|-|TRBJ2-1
TGTGCCTGGAGTTTGAGTGCGGGGGGGCAGTTCTTC
CAWSLSAGGQFF
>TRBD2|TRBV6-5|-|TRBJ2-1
TGTGCCAGCAGACCTGGACTAGCGGGGGGGTACGAGCAGTTCTTC
CASRPGLAGGYEQFF
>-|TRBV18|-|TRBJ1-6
TGTGCCAGCTCACCGGCTCTGGGGAATTCACCCCTCCACTTT
CASSPALGNSPLHF
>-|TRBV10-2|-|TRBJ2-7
TGCGCCAGCAGTGGACAAACCGCAGGCGAGCAGTACTTC
CASSGQTAGEQYF
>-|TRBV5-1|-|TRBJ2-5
TGCGCCAGCAGCCTTCCCCATTTAGAGACCCAGTACTTC
CASSLPHLETQYF
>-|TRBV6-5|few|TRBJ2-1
TGTGCCAGCAGTTACTCGGGCTCCTACAATGAGCAGTTCTTC
CASSYSGSYNEQFF
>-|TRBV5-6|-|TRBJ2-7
TGTGCCAGCAGCTCGGCCGGGACGGAGACCTACGAGCAGTACTTC
CASSSAGTETYEQYF
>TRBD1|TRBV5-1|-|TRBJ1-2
TGCGCCAGCAGCTTGGAGGGGGCCAGCTATGGCTACACCTTC
CASSLEGASYGYTF
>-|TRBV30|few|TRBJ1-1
TGTGCCTGGAGTTTCCGACCGGGGGGAGCTTTCTTT
CAWSFRPGGAFF
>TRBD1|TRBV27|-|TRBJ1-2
TGTGCCAGCAGCCGGACAGGGAACTATGGCTACACCTTC
CASSRTGNYGYTF
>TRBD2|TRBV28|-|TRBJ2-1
TGTGCCAGCAGATATCGACGCCGGGGACTAGCAGGAGGTGAGCAGTTCTTC
CASRYRRRGLAGGEQFF
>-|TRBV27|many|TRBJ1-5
TGTGCCAGCAGTTTACGGCGCAATCAGCCCCAGCATTTT
CASSLRRNQPQHF
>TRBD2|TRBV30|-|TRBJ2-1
TGTGCCTGGGTGGCGGGAGCCGACTACAATGAGCAGTTCTTC
CAWVAGADYNEQFF
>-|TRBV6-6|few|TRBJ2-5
TGTGCCAGCACGGGCAGAAAAGAGACCCAGTACTTC
CASTGRKETQYF
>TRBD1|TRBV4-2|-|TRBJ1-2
TGTGCCAGCAGCCAATCCTCGACAGGGTCCGTCTATGGCTACACCTTC
CASSQSSTGSVYGYTF
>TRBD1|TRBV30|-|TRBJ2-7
TGTGCCTGGAGTGTATTGGGACAGGTTCGATTCTACGAGCAGTACTTC
CAWSVLGQVRFYEQYF
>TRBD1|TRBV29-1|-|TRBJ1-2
TGCAGCGTTGCAAAAACAGGGGGCGGAGGCTACACCTTC
CSVAKTGGGGYTF
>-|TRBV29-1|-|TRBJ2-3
TGCAGCGTTGCGGGTCAAATGCTCACAGATACGCAGTATTTT
CSVAGQMLTDTQYF
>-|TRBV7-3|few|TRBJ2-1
TGTGCCAGCAGCCATGAAGAAGCCTACAATGAGCAGTTCTTC
CASSHEEAYNEQFF
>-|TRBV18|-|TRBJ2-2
TGTGCCAGCTCACCAAAGAACACCGGGGAGCTGTTTTTT
CASSPKNTGELFF
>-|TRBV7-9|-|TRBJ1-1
TGTGCCAGCAGCCCCTACAATGAGGCTTTCTTT
CASSPYNEAFF
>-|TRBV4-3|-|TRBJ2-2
TGCGCCAGCAGCCAAGATTACGGGGGGCCGGTTTCCGGGGAGCTGTTTTTT
CASSQDYGGPVSGELFF